The clone carrying this T cell receptor beta chain was counted between two and nine times. Its antigen is unidentified. The data were taken from a study of response to subunit inactivated influenza vaccine. A single record per CDR3 protein comes from TCRdb applying MiXCR to the RT-PCR reads. The sample comprises around 470,000 distinct CDR3 sequences, approximately 7.7% of which are singletons, and around 12% rests with the top ten. General study findings and limits: Only a handful of new T cells, the authors suggested, are recruited with each seasonal influenza vaccination.

With V trimmed by 4 bases and J by 7 bases, 6 bases remained unmatched. The CDR3 consists of 13 residues. Germline CDR1 is SGHRS and CDR2 is YFSETQ. The sample consisted of PBMCs from blood, taken less than 25 months after vaccination. This TCR derives from a man between 50 and 75 years old who received an inactivated influenza vaccine. The rearrangement links TRBV5-1 to TRBJ1-1; 8 bases map to TRBD1. This chain's CDR3 is CASSTTGVGEAFF. The CDR3 DNA sequence: TGCGCCAGCAGCACGACAGGGGTCGGTGAAGCTTTCTTT.